These 9 T cell receptor beta chains originate from one sample sequenced in a study of regulatory T cells in long-lasting Graves disease. Time point defined: newly diagnosed GD, antithyroid drugs for less than 3 months. Extracted RNA from PBMCs served as the source of the TCR library. TCR beta libraries were built with iRepertoire HTBI primers and Arm-PCR of CDR3 regions. TCRdb processed the multiplex PCR reads anew with MiXCR; each CDR3 protein has one entry. The table lists 360,000 or so distinct CDR3 sequences, around 11% of them singletons, with over 15% in the top ten. These records were also assigned to another study, of T cells in Graves' hyperthyroidism and ophthalmopathy.

Sequences were derived from peripheral blood mononuclear cells (PBMCs), sampled at new diagnosis, from a patient treated with antithyroid drugs. All receptors come from a woman aged 18-29 years with Graves disease.

At least ten counts were recorded for this clonotype. This chain links TRBV12-3 or TRBV12-4 with TRBJ1-5; weak D call: TRBD1 (6 bases). CDR3 length equals 13 residues. Trimming cost V 6 bases and J 7 bases, with 13 bases left between them. The DNA for the CDR3 is TGTGCCAGCAGGGTGGGTGGGGGCCAGCCCCAGCATTTT. This encodes CASRVGGGQPQHF.

With regard to this clonotype: A much bigger clone sits one base away, suggesting this may be a read error. The DNA of the CDR3 is TGTGCCAGCAGTAATCGACAAGGGAGAAGATTAGAGATCCAGTACTTC. The encoded protein is CASSNRQGRRLEIQYF. V usage is TRBV27 and J usage is TRBJ2-5, with D possibly TRBD2 on 5 matching bases. Germline-derived CDR1 and CDR2 are MNHEY and SMNVEV (reference sequence). The CDR3 contains 16 residues.

Ten or more counts support this clonotype. The V and J genes are TRBV24-1 and TRBJ1-1; unclear D gene. The ends were cut back, 2 bases at V and 7 bases at J, with 4 bases in the middle. The CDR3 is made up of 11 amino acids. Germline V gene data show CDR1 as KGHDR and CDR2 as SFDVKD. Here the CDR3 DNA reads TGTGCCACCAGTGATTACGATGAAGCTTTCTTT. It yields the protein CATSDYDEAFF.

This clonotype came up many times. The genes are TRBV7-9 and TRBJ1-1, with D unclear. Germline V gives CDR1 SEHNR, CDR2 FQNEAQ (reference sequence). V was clipped by 1 base and J by 8 bases, with 11 bases between them. The CDR3 runs to 13 residues. CDR3 DNA: TGTGCCAGCAGCTTAGGGGCTTGGTCGGAAGCTTTCTTT. Protein: CASSLGAWSEAFF.

This clonotype was observed many times. The chain combines TRBV28 with TRBJ2-7; a possible D gene is TRBD2 (6 bases). CDR3 length: 12 residues. Germline CDR1 reads MDHEN; CDR2 reads SYDVKM. With 11 bases removed from V and 12 bases from J, the gap between germline ends came to 23 bases. The CDR3 reads CARGSPYLPGYF. For the CDR3, the DNA is TGTGCCCGGGGGTCGCCGTATCTTCCAGGGTACTTC.

This clonotype appeared many times. The chain uses TRBV18 and TRBJ2-2, with D tentatively TRBD2 (5 bases). Trimming pared 2 bases from V and 0 bases from J, leaving 10 bases between. Germline lookup yields CDR1 KGHSH and CDR2 LQKENI. This CDR3 is built from 16 residues. CDR3 sequence: CASSPIRLPNTGELFF. Written as DNA, the CDR3 is TGTGCCAGCTCACCAATACGACTACCGAACACCGGGGAGCTGTTTTTT.

There are many counts of this clonotype. The chain has TRBV7-9 and TRBJ2-7; TRBD1 is a possible D gene (7 bases). The germline V gene encodes CDR1 SEHNR and CDR2 FQNEAQ (reference sequence). The CDR3 contains 16 residues. Trimming pared 6 bases from V and 1 base from J, leaving 19 bases between. The DNA for the CDR3 is TGTGCCAGCAGTCCTACATCAGGGGGGAGTTCCTACGAGCAGTACTTC. Residues: CASSPTSGGSSYEQYF.

This clonotype came up a few times. V gene TRBV13 combines with J gene TRBJ2-1; 8 bases agree with TRBD2. This CDR3 has 15 residues. Germline lookup yields CDR1 PRHDT and CDR2 FYEKMQ (reference sequence). Losses at the gene ends were 3 bases for V and 6 bases for J; bases not matched to a gene: 7. CDR3 in amino acids: CASSLGTSQFNEQFF. The CDR3 DNA reads as TGTGCCAGCAGCTTGGGGACTAGTCAGTTCAATGAGCAGTTCTTC.

This clonotype was counted at least ten times. The J gene is TRBJ1-5, the V gene TRBV30, with no clear D. The CDR3 loop spans 15 amino acids. CDR1 and CDR2 (germline): GTSNPN, SVGIG (reference sequence). Deletions cut 0 bases from V and 0 bases from J, with 9 bases between. The CDR3 nucleotides are TGTGCCTGGAGTGTACAAGGGCTTAGCAATCAGCCCCAGCATTTT. This translates into CAWSVQGLSNQPQHF. The full variable domain, with the rest looked up from reference TRBV30 and TRBJ1-5, is SQTIHQWPATLVQPVGSPLSLECTVEGTSNPNLYWYRQAAGRGLQLLFYSVGIGQISSEVPQNLSASRPQDRQFILSSKKLLLSDSGFYLCAWSVQGLSNQPQHFGDGTRLSIL.